This TCR beta chain came from a study of read filtering for tumor transcriptome and immune sequencing. Study-level information: Per sample, TCR-region reads ranged about 4.05 to 10.27 million by IR-seq, roughly 75 to 1,400 by RNA-seq.

CDR1 is MNHEY and CDR2 is SVGAGI in the germline V gene. J gave up 7 bases and V 2 bases, and 2 bases lay outside the gene matches. The CDR3 has 12 amino acids. Molecular barcoded adaptors covering alpha/delta and beta/gamma chains were used on 400 to 450 ng RNA. TCRdb passed the reads through MiXCR, listing each CDR3 protein once. The sample has 62,000 or so distinct CDR3 sequences; more than 11% are singletons. This clonotype occurred many times. This TCR came from a donor aged 40 or older with multiple myeloma. Sequences were obtained from a population of CD138-negative cells sorted from bone marrow. This rearrangement joins TRBV6-5 to TRBJ2-7; TRBD2 matches at 7 bases. For the CDR3, the DNA is TGTGCCAGCAGTTACACGGGGGGAGAGCAGTACTTC. Amino acid sequence: CASSYTGGEQYF.